This T cell receptor (beta chain) originates from a study of blood T cell repertoires in COVID-19. In the study overall: Sources were T cells, B-cell-depleted T cells, or PBMCs; the material itself was cDNA or gDNA.

Original methodology: How many nucleated cells were present was estimated from reference gene primer amplification. Some clones are missing from TCRdb's copy, which holds only in-frame ones; the method was immunoSEQ multiplex PCR. V and J calls and clone size are as listed in that table; D and trimming were resolved from the DNA. The repertoire holds approximately 400,000 clones, with roughly 90% as singletons. The V end lost 7 bases, the J end lost 3 bases, and 13 bases lay between the germline ends. The CDR3 runs to 14 residues. Germline loops: CDR1 LNHDA, CDR2 SQIVND (reference sequence). J is TRBJ1-5 and V is TRBV19; D is uncertain. The sequence came from a man between 40 and 49 years old with acute or convalescent COVID-19. Material: peripheral blood. The DNA of the CDR3 is TGTGCCAGTACCTCACAGATCTCCAATCAGCCCCAGCATTTT. Amino acid sequence: CASTSQISNQPQHF.